The subject of this entry is one T cell receptor (beta chain). The data were taken from a study of blood T cell repertoires in COVID-19. Study information: Both acute and convalescent COVID-19 samples were obtained from the United States, Italy and Spain. Sample material is recorded as cDNA or gDNA derived from T cells, B-cell-depleted T cells, or PBMCs.

The authors' processing: Estimation of nucleated cell counts was performed using reference gene primer amplification. Method: immunoSEQ multiplex PCR; TCRdb's copy keeps in-frame clones and lacks some. The DNA was the basis for D and trimming; V, J and clone size are from that table. The table has 75,000 to 100,000 clones, approximately 86% seen once. This CDR3 is 13 amino acids long. Germline V gene sequence: CDR1 MNHEY, CDR2 SVGEGT. Trimming removed 6 bases from V and 5 bases from J, with 13 bases in between. This TCR was recovered from a man older than 75 with acute or convalescent COVID-19. Sequenced sample: peripheral blood. J is TRBJ2-5 and V is TRBV6-2 or TRBV6-3; no clear D. CDR3 sequence reads: CASSHPSGETQYF. The CDR3 bases are TGTGCCAGCAGCCACCCCTCCGGGGAGACCCAGTACTTC.